This record looks at one T cell receptor (beta chain) sequence and its context. The CDR3 is 12 amino acids. V was shortened by 6 bases and J by 12 bases, with 16 bases between the two germline ends. In germline, CDR1 is MGHDK, CDR2 SYGVNS. This sample was included in a study of blood T cell repertoires in COVID-19. As for the study in general: T cells, B-cell-depleted T cells, or PBMCs provided the cDNA or gDNA that served as material.

Original methodology: Reference gene primer amplification in the assay estimated nucleated cell counts. Produced via immunoSEQ multiplex PCR; TCRdb's table is partial and in-frame only. V and J calls and clone size follow that table, whereas D and trimming were derived from the DNA. This sample yields 50,000 or so clones, of which roughly 87% are seen a single time; approximately 15% belongs to the top ten. This chain links TRBV25-1 with TRBJ2-3, with D perhaps matching TRBD1 (6 bases). Sequences were obtained from peripheral blood. The TCR comes from a human donor with active COVID-19. The donor label of this sample is uncertain. The CDR3 region is CASRALGATQYF. The CDR3 DNA is TGTGCCAGCAGAGCTCTGGGGGCTACCCAGTATTTT.